This T cell receptor beta chain emerged from a study of metastatic and nonmetastatic thyroid tumors. Study at large: Malignant and benign thyroid patients had repertoires compared in peripheral blood and tumor or nodule tissue. Study-level points and caveats: Reported TCR beta diversity, measured in blood and tumor, was significantly higher for malignant thyroid tumors than for benign nodules.

As for this clone: The target antigen is unknown.

Authors' data handling: A papillary thyroid cancer distant-metastasis classifier was built from CDR3 differences across clinicopathological groups. TCRdb redid the clone calls on the PCR reads using MiXCR. The V and J calls here are based on TCRdb, not the publication. Of tens of thousands of clones in the sample, approximately 31% were seen once. CDR1 MNHNS and CDR2 SASEGT come from the germline V gene. The CDR3 extends over 14 amino acids. The ends lost 7 bases at V and 4 bases at J; junction bases unmatched: 9. Not a single patient had been given any form of treatment at any point before undergoing thyroid surgery.

Specimen: tumor tissue. V gene TRBV6-1 combines with J gene TRBJ2-5, with 7 bases identical to TRBD2. The TCR sequence derives from a female donor with papillary thyroid cancer or a benign thyroid nodule (not recorded which). Some clones in this sample may be carry-over from other donors' samples. The CDR3 DNA reads as TGTGCCAGCATGAAGACTAGCATCGGAGAGACCCAGTACTTC. Protein product: CASMKTSIGETQYF.